Below, one T cell receptor (beta chain) is given with its context. No antigen is known for it. This sample was included in a study of T cell responses to AZD1222 COVID-19 vaccine. Assay used: immunoSEQ multiplex PCR; TCRdb lists only in-frame clones, some missing. The repertoire holds about 140,000 clones, with about 90% as singletons. V was pared by 3 bases and J by 7 bases, with 16 bases between. Germline CDR1 SGHTA, CDR2 FQGTGA. This CDR3 contains 15 residues. Findings and limits, study-wide: The breadth and depth of Spike-specific TCRs increased once two AZD1222 doses had been given. Across spike, vaccine-associated CD4 TCRs were found, dominant at 160-218 and 743-854. Seropositive status at baseline applied to only 6 or 7 AZD1222 recipients. It should be noted that donors were predominantly white British and more often female, and clonal diversity was possibly underestimated.

This chain uses TRBV7-3 with TRBJ2-1, with a weak D call TRBD2 (6 bases). Specimen: peripheral blood, collected 28 days after the second dose of the MenACWY control vaccine. The source is an adult who received the MenACWY meningococcal vaccine as a control. CDR3 loop: CASSFDSGTWNEQFF. The CDR3 coding sequence is TGTGCCAGCAGCTTCGACAGTGGGACTTGGAATGAGCAGTTCTTC.